This entry features one TCR beta chain sequence. The table came from immunoSEQ multiplex PCR; TCRdb's copy has only in-frame clones and leaves some out. The repertoire holds 190,000 or so clones, about three quarters seen once, with 10% to 15% in the top ten. The source of the sample is a study of blood T cell repertoires in COVID-19. Background on the study: T cells, B-cell-depleted T cells, or PBMCs supplied cDNA or gDNA.

Looked up from germline, CDR1 is SGHDN and CDR2 is FVKESK. The J segment lost 4 bases and the V segment lost 4 bases, leaving 5 bases of the junction unmatched. This CDR3 comprises 15 residues. Sequences were obtained from peripheral blood. The sequence was obtained from a woman aged 80 or over with COVID-19, enrolled during active disease. The V call is TRBV14, the J call TRBJ2-3; 10 bases fit TRBD2. CDR3 residues: CASSRLAGDPDTQYF. The CDR3 DNA sequence: TGTGCCAGCAGCCGGCTAGCGGGAGACCCAGATACGCAGTATTTT.